This T cell receptor (beta chain) appears in the sequencing data of a study of low-dose radiotherapy and immunotherapy resistance in tumors. Trimming took 0 bases from V and 4 from J, leaving 3 bases between them. The length of the CDR3 is 13 residues. CDR1 is KGHSH, CDR2 LQKENI, per germline. Priming of first-strand cDNA relied on TRAV- and TRBV-specific primers (covering alpha and beta chains). Over approximately 20 PCR cycles, TCRs were amplified from a constant-region primer and V-primer adapter. Amplification (by in vitro transcription) was performed on isolated mRNA. Via MiXCR, TCRdb re-called the reads, giving one row per CDR3 protein. The sample lists over 7,000 distinct CDR3 sequences, 60% to 70% occurring once.

V and J are TRBV18 and TRBJ2-2; D uncertain. The source is a human donor with advanced metastatic prostate, ovarian, gallbladder or colorectal cancer (not recorded which). This table probably holds off-target reads from a library built for another chain. CDR3 nucleotide sequence: TGTGCCAGCTCACCACCCAGCACCGGGGAGCTGTTTTTT. Translation: CASSPPSTGELFF. The variable domain in full, completed from reference TRBV18 and TRBJ2-2, reads NAGVMQNPRHLVRRRGQEARLRCSPMKGHSHVYWYRQLPEEGLKFMVYLQKENIIDESGMPKERFSAEFPKEGPSILRIQQVVRGDSAAYFCASSPPSTGELFFGEGSRLTVL.